This entry lists 20 T cell receptor beta chains sequenced from one sample in a study of human versus mouse CDR3 diversity and MHC coevolution. Clones were read by immunoSEQ multiplex PCR, and TCRdb kept only the in-frame ones, dropping some. The sample shows 60,000 to 95,000 clones, just under 95% of them seen only once. Sequencing was done on a sample of naive CD4+ T cells from blood. Subset given: CD45RO-negative CD62L-positive naive CD4 T cells. The receptors come from a person between 25 and 70 years old in good health.

The V and J genes are TRBV6-5 and TRBJ2-7; 9 nucleotides align to TRBD2. CDR1 and CDR2 from the germline V gene are MNHEY and SVGAGI. The CDR3 is made up of 15 amino acids. The J segment lost 2 bases and the V segment lost 2 bases, leaving 4 bases of the junction unmatched. The CDR3 spells CASSYRSGGTYEQYF. In DNA, the CDR3 is TGTGCCAGCAGTTACCGTAGCGGGGGAACCTACGAGCAGTACTTC.

The chain recombines TRBV18 with TRBJ1-1; tentatively, D is TRBD1 (6 bases). Trimming stripped 5 bases from V and 0 bases from J, with 16 bases between. Germline CDR1 and CDR2: KGHSH and LQKENI. The CDR3 spans 16 residues. The CDR3 here is CASSSTGYEMNTEAFF. The CDR3 DNA reads as TGTGCCAGCTCATCAACAGGGTACGAAATGAACACTGAAGCTTTCTTT.

J is TRBJ2-5 and V is TRBV6-1; D remains ambiguous. CDR1 MNHNS and CDR2 SASEGT come from the germline V gene. The CDR3 contains 13 residues. V lost 3 bases to trimming and J lost 4 bases, with 9 bases between them. CDR3: CASSEILRETQYF. CDR3 coding DNA: TGTGCCAGCAGTGAGATCTTGCGAGAGACCCAGTACTTC.

This chain links TRBV5-5 with TRBJ1-4, with D possibly matching TRBD1 (6 bases). CDR1 and CDR2 from the germline V gene are SGHKS and YYEKEE (reference sequence). With 3 bases removed from V and 3 bases from J, the gap between germline ends came to 12 bases. The CDR3 length is 15 residues. The CDR3 region has the DNA TGTGCCAGCAGCTCCCAGGGGTTGGCTAATGAAAAACTGTTTTTT. Its translation is CASSSQGLANEKLFF. The full variable domain, completed using reference TRBV5-5 and TRBJ1-4, is DAGVTQSPTHLIKTRGQQVTLRCSPISGHKSVSWYQQVLGQGPQFIFQYYEKEERGRGNFPDRFSARQFPNYSSELNVNALLLGDSALYLCASSSQGLANEKLFFGSGTQLSVL.

The CDR3 sequence is CASSLGDRSSYEQYF. The CDR3 DNA reads TGTGCCAGCAGCTTAGGAGACAGGAGCTCCTACGAGCAGTACTTC. The chain joins TRBV13 to TRBJ2-7, with D perhaps TRBD1 (6 bases). The CDR3 is made up of 15 amino acids. CDR1 and CDR2 from the germline V gene are PRHDT and FYEKMQ (reference sequence). V lost 0 bases to trimming and J lost 0 bases, with 9 bases between them.

The chain couples TRBV1 to TRBJ2-1; the table's TRBD1 call for D was not verified on the DNA. TRBV1 is a pseudogene segment. The CDR3 length is 21 residues. This CDR3 is CTSSQQGGSENKTILVNEQFF. The CDR3 DNA sequence: TGCACCAGCAGCCAACAGGGGGGTAGCGAGAATAAGACAATATTGGTCAATGAGCAGTTCTTC.

The CDR3 loop is CASKPGGLSYNEQFF. As DNA, the CDR3 is TGTGCCAGTAAACCGGGGGGCCTCTCCTACAATGAGCAGTTCTTC. V and J are TRBV19 and TRBJ2-1; D perhaps matches TRBD2 (7 bases). Per the germline V gene, CDR1 is LNHDA and CDR2 is SQIVND (reference sequence). V dropped 7 bases and J dropped 0 bases, with 13 bases sitting between them. This CDR3 contains 15 residues.

The gene calls are TRBV12-5 and TRBJ1-3; D unclear. The CDR3 runs 16 residues. Germline V gene data show CDR1 as LGHNT and CDR2 as FRNRAP. V lost 1 base and J 0 bases, leaving 10 bases between the germline ends. CDR3: CASGLARQNSGNTIYF. CDR3 DNA sequence: TGTGCTAGTGGTTTGGCTAGGCAGAACTCTGGAAACACCATATATTTT.

This chain uses TRBV13 with TRBJ2-4; 7 positions agree with TRBD1. The length of the CDR3 is 17 residues. The germline CDR1 and CDR2 sequences are PRHDT and FYEKMQ (reference sequence). Unmatched junction bases numbered 10, after V lost 5 bases and J lost 0 bases. The CDR3 DNA sequence: TGTGCCAGCAGCCCGAGGACAGGAAAACTAGCCAAAAACATTCAGTACTTC. It is translated as CASSPRTGKLAKNIQYF.

Here the CDR3 DNA reads TGTGCCAGTAGTATTGTGGGACTGCGCACAGATACGCAGTATTTT. It translates to CASSIVGLRTDTQYF. The chain has TRBV19 and TRBJ2-3; TRBD2 is a possible D gene (6 bases). The CDR3 loop spans 15 amino acids. Germline V lookup: CDR1 LNHDA, CDR2 SQIVND (reference sequence). V was trimmed by 3 bases and J by 1 base, leaving 11 bases between them.

The chain combines TRBV6-1 with TRBJ1-3; D is possibly TRBD1 (6 bases). Deletions cut 6 bases from V and 2 bases from J, with 14 bases between. The CDR3 contains 15 residues. Germline V gives CDR1 MNHNS, CDR2 SASEGT. The CDR3 spells CASSRLAGAGNTIYF. CDR3 bases: TGTGCCAGCAGCCGGTTGGCAGGGGCTGGAAACACCATATATTTT.

The chain links TRBV6-6 to TRBJ1-6; 9 positions match TRBD1. The germline V gene encodes CDR1 MNHNY and CDR2 SVGAGI (reference sequence). V shed 2 bases, J shed 6 bases, and the junction held 5 bases outside the gene matches. The CDR3 contains 16 residues. The CDR3 sequence: CASSYSRDRANSPLHF. The CDR3 DNA follows: TGTGCCAGCAGTTACAGCCGGGACAGGGCTAATTCACCCCTCCACTTT.

The chain uses TRBV2 and TRBJ2-7; TRBD2 might be the D (5 bases). Germline V gene sequence: CDR1 SNHLY, CDR2 FYNNEI. This CDR3 spans 13 amino acids. V gave up 4 bases and J gave up 4 bases, with 11 bases separating them. Here the CDR3 reads CASSAGSLYEQYF. DNA of the CDR3: TGTGCCAGCAGTGCGGGGTCCCTATACGAGCAGTACTTC. The full variable domain, completed using reference TRBV2 and TRBJ2-7, is EPEVTQTPSHQVTQMGQEVILRCVPISNHLYFYWYRQILGQKVEFLVSFYNNEISEKSEIFDDQFSVERPDGSNFTLKIRSTKLEDSAMYFCASSAGSLYEQYFGPGTRLTVT.

The rearrangement links TRBV9 to TRBJ2-2; TRBD1 matches at 7 bases. Germline values: CDR1 SGDLS, CDR2 YYNGEE. The CDR3 contains 14 residues. The V and J ends lost 2 bases and 5 bases, in that order; junction bases with no gene match: 3. The chain's CDR3 is CASSVTGETGELFF. The CDR3 bases are TGTGCCAGCAGCGTTACAGGGGAGACCGGGGAGCTGTTTTTT.

The genes are TRBV11-2 and TRBJ2-7; TRBD2 matches at 13 bases. This CDR3 has 14 residues. V shed 5 bases, J shed 4 bases, and the junction held 2 bases outside the gene matches. CDR1 and CDR2 (germline): SGHAT, FQNNGV. CDR3 sequence reads: CASSRTSGSYEQYF. The CDR3 DNA reads as TGTGCCAGCAGCCGGACTAGCGGGAGTTACGAGCAGTACTTC.

The chain uses TRBV5-1 and TRBJ1-1; D call uncertain. The CDR3 is made up of 14 amino acids. The germline CDR1 and CDR2 sequences are SGHRS and YFSETQ. Trimming removed 2 bases at V and 6 bases at J, with 14 bases between. The CDR3 DNA sequence: TGCGCCAGCAGCTTATTCCGGGAAGGGTCTGAAGCTTTCTTT. Its translation: CASSLFREGSEAFF.

The V call is TRBV9, the J call TRBJ1-1; D possibly corresponds to TRBD1 (5 bases). V was cut by 7 bases and J by 1 base, with 17 bases left in between. Germline V gene lookup returns CDR1 SGDLS and CDR2 YYNGEE. CDR3 length: 15 amino acids. The CDR3 region is CASSPFDSSNTEAFF. DNA of the CDR3: TGTGCCAGCTCCCCCTTTGACAGCTCGAACACTGAAGCTTTCTTT.

This clone was seen only a few times. V usage is TRBV10-3 and J usage is TRBJ1-4, with 10 bases lining up with TRBD1. With V trimmed by 5 bases and J by 8 bases, 8 bases remained unmatched. Germline values: CDR1 ENHRY, CDR2 SYGVKD. The CDR3 spans 15 residues. The DNA of the CDR3 is TGTGCCATCAGTTCCCAGGACAGGGGGTACGAAAAACTGTTTTTT. It encodes CAISSQDRGYEKLFF.

The chain links TRBV5-1 to TRBJ1-4; a possible D gene is TRBD1 (5 bases). V lost 2 bases and J 2 bases, leaving 13 bases between the germline ends. The CDR3 length is 16 residues. CDR1 is SGHRS, CDR2 YFSETQ, per germline. The CDR3 DNA reads TGCGCCAGCAGCTTTGGAAGTTCAGGGACTAATGAAAAACTGTTTTTT. It codes for CASSFGSSGTNEKLFF.

The chain carries TRBV14 and TRBJ1-6; a weak D match, TRBD1 (5 bases). The ends were cut back, 0 bases at V and 8 bases at J, with 14 bases in the middle. This CDR3 region has 16 residues. CDR1 is SGHDN, CDR2 FVKESK, per germline. In DNA, the CDR3 is TGTGCCAGCAGCCAAGATGGCGCAGGGCGGTATTCACCCCTCCACTTT. It encodes CASSQDGAGRYSPLHF.